Listed below are T cell receptor beta chains from one sample, sequenced in a study of breast tumors, draining lymph nodes, adjacent tissues. TCRdb itself ran the multiplex PCR reads through MiXCR, one entry per CDR3 protein. The profile shows some 100,000 distinct CDR3 sequences, 20% to 25% of them singletons. Sequencing input: axillary lymph node tissue. The receptors were sampled from a female donor with breast cancer. Some clones in this sample may be carry-over from other donors' samples. Both conserved end residues are part of each CDR3. The order of the fields is CDR3 DNA, CDR3 protein, V gene, clone size, J gene, D gene. D genes are given only for firm matches. Not all rows give a size; the values are once, few, many and, for expanded clones, a class.

cdr3_nt: TGTGCCAGCAGTTTATCGAGATTCGGACAGAACTCCTACAATGAGCAGTTCTTC
cdr3_aa: CASSLSRFGQNSYNEQFF
v_call: TRBV27
clone_size: once
j_call: TRBJ2-1
d_call: .

cdr3_nt: TGTGCCAGCATCAAAGTTGGGGGAGGGGGTCACGAGCAGTACTTC
cdr3_aa: CASIKVGGGGHEQYF
v_call: TRBV6-1
clone_size: once
j_call: TRBJ2-7
d_call: .

cdr3_nt: TGTGCCAGCAGTGAATCCGGGCGCTATGGCTACACCTTC
cdr3_aa: CASSESGRYGYTF
v_call: TRBV2
clone_size: many
j_call: TRBJ1-2
d_call: .

cdr3_nt: TGTGCCACCTTCCTCCCACGGACAGATACGCAGTATTTT
cdr3_aa: CATFLPRTDTQYF
v_call: TRBV6-2/TRBV6-3
clone_size: many
j_call: TRBJ2-3
d_call: .

cdr3_nt: TGTGCCAGCGCAACTAGCGGGAGGGCCGATGCGTACGAGCAGTACTTC
cdr3_aa: CASATSGRADAYEQYF
v_call: TRBV28
clone_size: .
j_call: TRBJ2-7
d_call: TRBD2

cdr3_nt: TGCAGTGCTAGTCCGGGACAGGCTAACTATGGCTACACCTTC
cdr3_aa: CSASPGQANYGYTF
v_call: TRBV20-1
clone_size: many
j_call: TRBJ1-2
d_call: TRBD1

cdr3_nt: TGTGCCAGCAGTGATGGAACACGGACTTCACCCCTCCACTTT
cdr3_aa: CASSDGTRTSPLHF
v_call: TRBV6-1
clone_size: many
j_call: TRBJ1-6
d_call: .

cdr3_nt: TGTGCCGGCAGTTTGGGCGTAGCTAGCACAGATACGCAGTATTTT
cdr3_aa: CAGSLGVASTDTQYF
v_call: TRBV28
clone_size: once
j_call: TRBJ2-3
d_call: .

cdr3_nt: TGTGCCAGCAAGGGGAGGAGTGGGGCCAACGTCCTGACTTTC
cdr3_aa: CASKGRSGANVLTF
v_call: TRBV6-1
clone_size: many
j_call: TRBJ2-6
d_call: .

cdr3_nt: TGTGCCAGCAGCGTCCCATCACAGGGGGCGAACACCGGGGAGCTGTTTTTT
cdr3_aa: CASSVPSQGANTGELFF
v_call: TRBV9
clone_size: .
j_call: TRBJ2-2
d_call: TRBD1

cdr3_nt: TGCGCCAGCAGCTTGGATGCGACAGGGACTGAAGCTTTCTTT
cdr3_aa: CASSLDATGTEAFF
v_call: TRBV5-1
clone_size: few
j_call: TRBJ1-1
d_call: TRBD1

cdr3_nt: TGTGCCAGCCTCCCTCGCGCCCGTTTAACCGGGGAGCTGTTTTTT
cdr3_aa: CASLPRARLTGELFF
v_call: TRBV11-2
clone_size: many
j_call: TRBJ2-2
d_call: .

cdr3_nt: TGTGCCAGCGAGGGCTTTGGCGGGAGGACCGAGCAGTTCTTC
cdr3_aa: CASEGFGGRTEQFF
v_call: TRBV25-1
clone_size: many
j_call: TRBJ2-1
d_call: TRBD2

cdr3_nt: TGTGCCAGCAGTTTTCTGGGCACTGGGGCCAACGTCCTGACTTTC
cdr3_aa: CASSFLGTGANVLTF
v_call: TRBV28
clone_size: .
j_call: TRBJ2-6
d_call: .

cdr3_nt: TGTGCCAGCAGCCAAGAGGACTTTCCGCTCGGGGAGCTGTTTTTT
cdr3_aa: CASSQEDFPLGELFF
v_call: TRBV14
clone_size: few
j_call: TRBJ2-2
d_call: .

cdr3_nt: TGTGCCAGCAGTTCGCCCCGGGTCCTAGGTCCTGAGCAGTTCTTC
cdr3_aa: CASSSPRVLGPEQFF
v_call: TRBV6-2/TRBV6-3
clone_size: many
j_call: TRBJ2-1
d_call: .

cdr3_nt: TGCAGTGCTAGTGACATGAACCGTGGCTATGGCTACACCTTC
cdr3_aa: CSASDMNRGYGYTF
v_call: TRBV20-1
clone_size: many
j_call: TRBJ1-2
d_call: .

cdr3_nt: TGTGCCAGCAGGAGAGAACAGGGCAATGAGCAGTTCTTC
cdr3_aa: CASRREQGNEQFF
v_call: TRBV12-3/TRBV12-4
clone_size: many
j_call: TRBJ2-1
d_call: .

cdr3_nt: TGTGCCAGCAGCCCGGCCCCAGGGAGGGACTACAATGAGCAGTTCTTC
cdr3_aa: CASSPAPGRDYNEQFF
v_call: TRBV5-6
clone_size: few
j_call: TRBJ2-1
d_call: TRBD2

cdr3_nt: TGTGCCAGCAGCCTAGGACCTAATTTT
cdr3_aa: CASSLGPNF
v_call: TRBV5-6
clone_size: many
j_call: TRBJ1-5
d_call: .

cdr3_nt: TGTGCCAGCTCACCGACGAGGGCTAATGAAAAACTGTTTTTT
cdr3_aa: CASSPTRANEKLFF
v_call: TRBV18
clone_size: .
j_call: TRBJ1-4
d_call: .

cdr3_nt: TGTGCCAGTAGTTTCAGCTCTGGGGCCAACGTCCTGACTTTC
cdr3_aa: CASSFSSGANVLTF
v_call: TRBV19
clone_size: .
j_call: TRBJ2-6
d_call: .

cdr3_nt: TGTGCCAGCAGCCCCAAGCGGGAGCGGCGAGAGACCCAGTACTTC
cdr3_aa: CASSPKRERRETQYF
v_call: TRBV7-8
clone_size: many
j_call: TRBJ2-5
d_call: TRBD2

cdr3_nt: TGTGCCAGCAGCGTGTCCGGGACGTATTCCTACGAGCAGTACTTC
cdr3_aa: CASSVSGTYSYEQYF
v_call: TRBV9
clone_size: many
j_call: TRBJ2-7
d_call: .

cdr3_nt: TGTGCCAGCAGCTACCGCCCCGGGGAGCTGTTTTTT
cdr3_aa: CASSYRPGELFF
v_call: TRBV7-8
clone_size: many
j_call: TRBJ2-2
d_call: .

cdr3_nt: TGTGCCAGCGGCGAGTCCATTCCCGGGAACTATGGCTACACCTTC
cdr3_aa: CASGESIPGNYGYTF
v_call: TRBV5-4
clone_size: .
j_call: TRBJ1-2
d_call: .

cdr3_nt: TGTGCCAGCAGCACGGCTCCGGTAGGCTATGGCTACACCTTC
cdr3_aa: CASSTAPVGYGYTF
v_call: TRBV7-9
clone_size: many
j_call: TRBJ1-2
d_call: .

cdr3_nt: TGTGCCAGCAGTTACCTTAGCGGGAGCCACGAGCAGTACTTC
cdr3_aa: CASSYLSGSHEQYF
v_call: TRBV6-6
clone_size: many
j_call: TRBJ2-7
d_call: TRBD2

cdr3_nt: TGTGCCAGCAGGCGCTCTGACAATGAGCAGTTCTTC
cdr3_aa: CASRRSDNEQFF
v_call: TRBV2
clone_size: many
j_call: TRBJ2-1
d_call: .

cdr3_nt: TGTGCCAGCAGGTCCGACAGGCTAGCCAAAAACATTCAGTACTTC
cdr3_aa: CASRSDRLAKNIQYF
v_call: TRBV6-5
clone_size: .
j_call: TRBJ2-4
d_call: .

cdr3_nt: TGTGCCAGCAGCTTTGGACAGGGGGCGCGTATCGGGGAGCTGTTTTTT
cdr3_aa: CASSFGQGARIGELFF
v_call: TRBV11-2
clone_size: few
j_call: TRBJ2-2
d_call: TRBD1

cdr3_nt: TGTGCCAGTAGTCAGGACACGCGGAATAATTCACCCCTCCACTTT
cdr3_aa: CASSQDTRNNSPLHF
v_call: TRBV19
clone_size: many
j_call: TRBJ1-6
d_call: .

cdr3_nt: TGTGCCAGCAGCGACAGGGGAAACACCATATATTTT
cdr3_aa: CASSDRGNTIYF
v_call: TRBV9
clone_size: many
j_call: TRBJ1-3
d_call: .

cdr3_nt: TGTGCCAGCAGTGTTCGCAGGTTTGGCACAGATACGCAGTATTTT
cdr3_aa: CASSVRRFGTDTQYF
v_call: TRBV2
clone_size: many
j_call: TRBJ2-3
d_call: .